The clone carrying this T cell receptor beta chain has a single count. The data were obtained in a study of T cell changes during pregnancy in multiple sclerosis. This CDR3 is built from 13 residues. After removal of 3 bases from V and 6 bases from J, the junction contained 4 bases not matched to a gene. Looked up from germline, CDR1 is MNHEY and CDR2 is SMNVEV (reference sequence). Sequenced by immunoSEQ multiplex PCR; TCRdb stores in-frame clones only, minus some. The sample contains around 100,000 clones, around 94% of which appear only once. The specimen comprised peripheral blood, sampled after pregnancy. V usage is TRBV27 and J usage is TRBJ2-7; TRBD2 matches at 8 bases. The receptor comes from a female donor with multiple sclerosis, enrolled in a pregnancy study. The CDR3 DNA reads TGTGCCAGCAGTTTCCGGGAGGGATTCGAGCAGTACTTC. It specifies CASSFREGFEQYF.